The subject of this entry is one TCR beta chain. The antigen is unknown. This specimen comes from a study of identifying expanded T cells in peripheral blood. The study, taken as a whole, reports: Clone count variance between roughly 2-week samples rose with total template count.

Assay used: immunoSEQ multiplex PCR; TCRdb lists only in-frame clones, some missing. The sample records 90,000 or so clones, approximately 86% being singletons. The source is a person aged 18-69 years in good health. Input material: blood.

In DNA form, the CDR3 reads TGTGCCAGCTCACCGGGGACGTCCATGAACACTGAAGCTTTCTTT. This codes for CASSPGTSMNTEAFF. The chain joins TRBV18 to TRBJ1-1; D possibly corresponds to TRBD1 (5 bases). V was trimmed by 3 bases and J by 0 bases, leaving 11 bases between them. This CDR3 is 15 amino acids long. Germline V CDR1 and CDR2: KGHSH, LQKENI.